The sequence of this T cell receptor beta chain was determined in a study of T cells after yellow fever vaccination. The CDR3 has 15 amino acids. Germline trimming cut 4 bases from V and 4 bases from J; bases unmatched to any gene: 5. Germline CDR1 reads WNHNN; CDR2 reads SYGVQD (reference sequence). Via MiXCR, TCRdb re-called the 5' RACE reads, giving one row per CDR3 protein. The sample contains almost 600,000 distinct CDR3 sequences, 13% of which appear only once. The sample holds many counts of this clonotype. This TCR was recovered from a young man who received the YFV17D yellow fever vaccine. The V gene is TRBV10-1, the J gene TRBJ2-2; TRBD2 aligns across 8 bases. Source: PBMCs, taken on the day of the yellow fever booster vaccination. This chain's CDR3 is CASSGGGRSTGELFF. CDR3 sequence (DNA): TGCGCCAGCAGTGGAGGCGGGAGGTCCACCGGGGAGCTGTTTTTT.